The following is a TCR beta chain sequence with its context. Its antigen is undetermined. This specimen comes from a study of T-cell reconstitution after alpha-beta-depleted transplantation in children. Trimming removed 0 bases from V and 3 bases from J, with 11 bases in between. This CDR3 spans 15 amino acids. The V gene's germline CDR1 is MGHRA and CDR2 YSYEKL. Unique molecular identifiers were used in preparing the TCRbeta library. In TCRdb, the PCR reads were re-called with MiXCR into one record per CDR3 protein. The repertoire holds more than 300,000 distinct CDR3 sequences, with 15% to 20% as singletons. Study-wide results and limits: Newly produced T cells mostly provided counts and TCRbeta diversity after one year, as hyperexpanded clones declined.

The origin of this receptor is a male patient between 2 and 10 years old who had a stem cell transplant for acute lymphoblastic leukemia, so the T cells may come from the graft donor. This chain joins TRBV4-1 and TRBJ1-1; TRBD1 is a possible D gene (6 bases). This material consisted of PBMCs, mostly from graft donor cells, taken 360 days after TCRalphabeta/CD19-depleted stem cell transplant. The CDR3 here is CASSQEGGRDTEAFF. Written as DNA, the CDR3 is TGCGCCAGCAGCCAAGAAGGGGGTAGGGACACTGAAGCTTTCTTT.